Each of the 30 T cell receptor beta chains below was sequenced from the same sample in a study of blood T cells in healthy people across ages. Next came a second PCR, run for 7 to 11 cycles, which used a sample-barcoded 5' primer along with a J-beta primer mix. In TCRdb, the 5' RACE reads were re-called with MiXCR into one record per CDR3 protein. The table has around 600,000 distinct CDR3 sequences, roughly 48% seen once. Specimen: blood. The receptors originated from a man at least 80 years old in good health.

Note on this clonotype: A much larger clone sits a single nucleotide away, making a read error possible. The J gene is TRBJ2-7, the V gene TRBV4-2; TRBD2 matches at 8 bases. Germline lookup yields CDR1 LGHNA and CDR2 YNFKEQ. The CDR3 is 15 residues long. The chain's CDR3 is CANSQASSGPYEQYF. The CDR3 bases are TGTGCCAACAGCCAAGCATCTAGCGGGCCCTACGAGCAGTACTTC.

The J gene is TRBJ2-7, the V gene TRBV20-1, with 7 positions matching TRBD1. Germline loops: CDR1 DFQATT, CDR2 SNEGSKA (reference sequence). The trim removed 7 bases at V and 3 bases at J, leaving 6 bases unmatched. CDR3 length: 12 residues. CDR3 amino acids: CSETRQGYEQYF. The CDR3 DNA reads TGCAGTGAAACCCGACAGGGCTACGAGCAGTACTTC.

This clonotype was seen at least ten times. This sequence joins TRBV6-6 and TRBJ1-6; 10 bases agree with TRBD1. Looked up from germline, CDR1 is MNHNY and CDR2 is SVGAGI (reference sequence). V was pared by 2 bases and J by 9 bases, with 1 base of the junction left unmatched. The CDR3 runs 14 residues. The CDR3 DNA sequence: TGTGCCAGCAGTTACAGGGACAGGGGTTCACCCCTCCACTTT. This sequence encodes CASSYRDRGSPLHF.

The chain carries TRBV6-2 or TRBV6-3 and TRBJ1-1; D unclear. This CDR3 is 15 amino acids long. Trimming stripped 0 bases from V and 5 bases from J, with 13 bases between. CDR1 and CDR2 from the germline V gene are MNHEY and SVGEGT. CDR3 amino acids: CASSYSGRWSTEAFF. Written as DNA, the CDR3 is TGTGCCAGCAGTTACTCGGGTCGGTGGAGTACTGAAGCTTTCTTT.

The chain carries TRBV4-3 and TRBJ2-1; the match to TRBD2 covers 7 bases. The V segment lost 0 bases and the J segment 2 bases; nucleotides outside the gene matches: 4. Germline loops: CDR1 LGHNA, CDR2 YSLEER. CDR3 size: 16 residues. CDR3 bases: TGCGCCAGCAGCCAAGACGTGGCGGGGGCCTACAATGAGCAGTTCTTC. This gives the protein CASSQDVAGAYNEQFF.

This clonotype was picked up one time. The J gene is TRBJ2-5, the V gene TRBV2; D is uncertain. Trimming took 2 bases from V and 7 from J, leaving 14 bases between them. CDR1 and CDR2 from the germline V gene are SNHLY and FYNNEI. CDR3 length: 14 amino acids. CDR3 sequence: CASSESGFTGTQYF. The CDR3 nucleotides read TGTGCCAGCAGTGAAAGTGGTTTCACGGGGACCCAGTACTTC.

This rearrangement joins TRBV12-3 or TRBV12-4 to TRBJ1-5; no clear D gene. Between the trimmed V and J ends, which lost 6 bases and 1 base, there was a span of 10 bases. This CDR3 spans 14 amino acids. CDR3 loop: CASSNAGSNQPQHF. The DNA of the CDR3 is TGTGCCAGCAGCAACGCGGGCAGCAATCAGCCCCAGCATTTT.

The rearrangement joins TRBV7-2 to TRBJ1-1; 10 nucleotides match TRBD1. Germline lookup yields CDR1 SGHTA and CDR2 FQGNSA. This CDR3 contains 15 residues. V trimming: 7 bases; J trimming: 3 bases; junction bases outside the gene matches: 8. The CDR3 sequence: CASTRQGAWDTEAFF. The CDR3 nucleotides are TGTGCCAGCACCCGACAGGGGGCGTGGGACACTGAAGCTTTCTTT.

This sequence joins TRBV7-2 and TRBJ1-1; maybe TRBD1 (6 bases). Germline CDR1 SGHTA, CDR2 FQGNSA. V shed 2 bases and J shed 0 bases, with 13 bases lying between them. This CDR3 has 16 amino acids. The CDR3 region is CASSLFTGRVNTEAFF. As DNA, the CDR3 is TGTGCCAGCAGCTTATTTACAGGGAGGGTGAACACTGAAGCTTTCTTT.

Only a few counts were recorded for this clonotype. This chain joins TRBV13 and TRBJ2-7; 7 nucleotides match TRBD2. The CDR3 has 13 residues. V dropped 6 bases and J dropped 4; count of bases not matched to a gene: 6. Germline V gene lookup returns CDR1 PRHDT and CDR2 FYEKMQ (reference sequence). The CDR3: CASSTGLVYEQYF. The CDR3 DNA reads TGTGCCAGCAGTACAGGACTAGTTTACGAGCAGTACTTC.

This clonotype has a handful of counts. The rearrangement uses TRBV7-2 and TRBJ1-1, with D hard to call. CDR3 length equals 14 residues. The germline V and J ends were trimmed by 1 base and 7 bases, with 13 bases remaining between them. CDR1 and CDR2 (germline): SGHTA, FQGNSA. This chain's CDR3 is CASSLDWSRDEAFF. CDR3 DNA sequence: TGTGCCAGCAGCTTAGATTGGAGCCGGGATGAAGCTTTCTTT. Based on the CDR3 plus reference TRBV7-2 and TRBJ1-1, the full variable domain is GAGVSQSPSNKVTEKGKDVELRCDPISGHTALYWYRQSLGQGLEFLIYFQGNSAPDKSGLPSDRFSAERTGGSVSTLTIQRTQQEDSAVYLCASSLDWSRDEAFFGQGTRLTVV.

At least ten counts were recorded for this clonotype. The J gene is TRBJ2-3, the V gene TRBV6-5, with 12 bases that match TRBD2. CDR3 size: 16 residues. Germline V gives CDR1 MNHEY, CDR2 SVGAGI. The ends lost 4 bases at V and 4 bases at J; junction bases unmatched: 6. This chain's CDR3 is CASSSVLAGGADTQYF. CDR3 DNA sequence: TGTGCCAGCAGTTCCGTACTAGCGGGGGGCGCAGATACGCAGTATTTT.

This clonotype has only one observation. This sequence joins TRBV20-1 and TRBJ2-1, with D perhaps TRBD2 (6 bases). V shed 7 bases and J shed 3 bases, with 13 bases lying between them. The CDR3 has 13 amino acids. CDR1 is DFQATT and CDR2 is SNEGSKA in the germline V gene (reference sequence). CDR3 region: CSGGGALYNEQFF. In DNA form, the CDR3 reads TGCAGTGGCGGCGGGGCACTCTACAATGAGCAGTTCTTC.

The J gene is TRBJ2-3, the V gene TRBV3-1; 8 bases are a match to TRBD2. Germline values: CDR1 LGHDT, CDR2 YNNKEL (reference sequence). The J segment lost 1 base and the V segment lost 0 bases, leaving 18 bases of the junction unmatched. The CDR3 contains 21 residues. The CDR3 sequence is CASSQEGGSPAGEHRTDTQYF. The CDR3 nucleotides read TGTGCCAGCAGCCAAGAAGGGGGGTCCCCAGCGGGGGAGCATCGCACAGATACGCAGTATTTT.

The chain uses TRBV5-1 and TRBJ2-1; the match to TRBD1 covers 11 bases. Germline V gives CDR1 SGHRS, CDR2 YFSETQ. The CDR3 is 14 amino acids. V lost 4 bases and J lost 8; bases outside the gene matches: 5. CDR3 protein: CASSPGQGVYEQFF. Here the CDR3 DNA reads TGCGCCAGCAGCCCGGGACAGGGGGTTTATGAGCAGTTCTTC. Looking up the rest from reference TRBV5-1 and TRBJ2-1 gives the full variable domain: KAGVTQTPRYLIKTRGQQVTLSCSPISGHRSVSWYQQTPGQGLQFLFEYFSETQRNKGNFPGRFSGRQFSNSRSEMNVSTLELGDSALYLCASSPGQGVYEQFFGPGTRLTVL.

This chain uses TRBV20-1 with TRBJ2-5, with TRBD2 matching 13 bases. CDR1 is DFQATT, CDR2 SNEGSKA, per germline (reference sequence). With 4 bases clipped from V and 3 bases from J, the junction kept 14 bases outside the gene matches. The CDR3 consists of 18 residues. Written as DNA, the CDR3 is TGCAGTGCTATGCGACTAGCGGGGGGCTCCGAGATGAAAGAGACCCAGTACTTC. Translated, it gives CSAMRLAGGSEMKETQYF.

The V and J genes are TRBV2 and TRBJ2-7; 8 bases agree with TRBD1. CDR3 size: 15 residues. V was clipped by 4 bases and J by 2 bases; unmatched bases: 7. CDR1 is SNHLY and CDR2 is FYNNEI in the germline V gene. CDR3 amino acids: CASSVGGQVAYEQYF. CDR3 nucleotide sequence: TGTGCCAGCAGTGTTGGGGGACAGGTAGCCTACGAGCAGTACTTC.

V and J are TRBV6-2 or TRBV6-3 and TRBJ2-2; D ambiguous. V shed 6 bases and J shed 4 bases, with 15 bases lying between them. The germline gives CDR1 MNHEY, CDR2 SVGEGT. This CDR3 has 15 amino acids. The CDR3: CASRRSETPTGELFF. The CDR3 region has the DNA TGTGCCAGCAGACGATCCGAGACCCCCACCGGGGAGCTGTTTTTT.

The V call is TRBV6-2 or TRBV6-3, the J call TRBJ2-4; D is possibly TRBD1 or TRBD2 (5 bases each). Per germline, CDR1 MNHEY and CDR2 SVGEGT. The CDR3 contains 16 residues. V was pared by 6 bases and J by 3 bases, with 18 bases between. In DNA form, the CDR3 reads TGTGCCAGCAGCAACGGAGGAGAGACAGTCAAAAACATTCAGTACTTC. It yields the protein CASSNGGETVKNIQYF.

This rearrangement joins TRBV10-3 to TRBJ2-4, with D perhaps TRBD1 (5 bases). Trimming shortened V by 0 bases and J by 5 bases, and 11 bases separated the two germline ends. Germline assignment: CDR1 ENHRY and CDR2 SYGVKD. The CDR3 is made up of 15 amino acids. CDR3 in DNA: TGTGCCATCAGTGAGTCGGCAGGGCGCCAAAACATTCAGTACTTC. Its protein is CAISESAGRQNIQYF.

The chain recombines TRBV7-2 with TRBJ1-2; D is undetermined. Germline V gene data show CDR1 as SGHTA and CDR2 as FQGNSA. Deletions cut 5 bases from V and 6 bases from J, with 19 bases between. This CDR3 comprises 15 residues. This chain's CDR3 is CASSLGVSTRNGYTF. CDR3 in DNA: TGTGCCAGCAGCCTCGGGGTCTCCACCCGAAATGGCTACACCTTC.

There are a few counts of this clonotype. The chain couples TRBV7-9 to TRBJ2-1, with a possible D match to TRBD2 (5 bases). This CDR3 contains 17 residues. The germline CDR1 and CDR2 sequences are SEHNR and FQNEAQ (reference sequence). V lost 2 bases, J lost 0 bases, and 14 bases lay in between. The CDR3 DNA sequence: TGTGCCAGCAGCTTAAGGCTAGCTCGAAGCTCCTACAATGAGCAGTTCTTC. Protein sequence: CASSLRLARSSYNEQFF.

V and J are TRBV20-1 and TRBJ2-1; the D gene is possibly TRBD2 (5 bases). The V gene's germline CDR1 is DFQATT and CDR2 SNEGSKA (reference sequence). Trimming took 3 bases from V and 1 from J, leaving 10 bases between them. This CDR3 has 14 amino acids. The CDR3 is CSASRGPSYNEQFF. The CDR3 bases are TGCAGTGCTAGTCGGGGTCCATCCTACAATGAGCAGTTCTTC.

The chain couples TRBV5-1 to TRBJ1-1, with D perhaps matching TRBD1 (5 bases). Germline V lookup: CDR1 SGHRS, CDR2 YFSETQ. V was clipped by 4 bases and J by 1 base, with 14 bases between them. The CDR3 is 15 amino acids. The CDR3 nucleotides are TGCGCCAGCAGCCCCGGAGGGGATGCGAACACTGAAGCTTTCTTT. Residues: CASSPGGDANTEAFF. Drawing the rest from reference TRBV5-1 and TRBJ1-1, the complete variable domain is KAGVTQTPRYLIKTRGQQVTLSCSPISGHRSVSWYQQTPGQGLQFLFEYFSETQRNKGNFPGRFSGRQFSNSRSEMNVSTLELGDSALYLCASSPGGDANTEAFFGQGTRLTVV.

This clonotype has just one count. An end of the junction does not agree with germline; a read error may underlie this. The gene calls are TRBV7-2 and TRBJ2-7; 7 nucleotides agree with TRBD1. Germline lookup yields CDR1 SGHTA and CDR2 FQGNSA. The CDR3 consists of 14 residues. In nucleotides, the CDR3 is TGTGCCTGCAGCCATGGGGACAGTTCCTACGAGCAGTACTTC. Its protein is CACSHGDSSYEQYF.

The chain uses TRBV7-8 and TRBJ2-7; 7 bases are a match to TRBD1. This CDR3 has 15 residues. V lost 5 bases and J lost 3; bases outside the gene matches: 10. Germline CDR1 and CDR2: SGHVS and FQNEAQ. CDR3 amino acids: CASSAYRGEVYEQYF. The CDR3 DNA reads as TGTGCCAGCAGCGCATACAGGGGCGAAGTCTACGAGCAGTACTTC.

The J gene is TRBJ2-4, the V gene TRBV9, with D perhaps TRBD1 (5 bases). This CDR3 contains 16 residues. Germline CDR1 SGDLS, CDR2 YYNGEE. Trimming took 0 bases from V and 7 from J, leaving 17 bases between them. CDR3 DNA: TGTGCCAGCAGCGTAGGAGTTCAGGGCGTGATTAACATTCAGTACTTC. Protein product: CASSVGVQGVINIQYF. Drawing the rest from reference TRBV9 and TRBJ2-4, the complete variable domain is DSGVTQTPKHLITATGQRVTLRCSPRSGDLSVYWYQQSLDQGLQFLIQYYNGEERAKGNILERFSAQQFPDLHSELNLSSLELGDSALYFCASSVGVQGVINIQYFGAGTRLSVL.

This clonotype occurred a few times. V and J are TRBV12-3 or TRBV12-4 and TRBJ2-7, with D tentatively TRBD2 (5 bases). Trimming left V 6 bases short and J 0 bases short, with 15 bases between. This CDR3 spans 15 amino acids. Written as DNA, the CDR3 is TGTGCCAGCAGCCCAGGACTGGGAAACTCCTACGAGCAGTACTTC. Translated: CASSPGLGNSYEQYF.

This clonotype showed up just a few times. The chain uses TRBV20-1 and TRBJ2-5; D gene ambiguous. CDR3 length: 12 residues. Germline V gene data show CDR1 as DFQATT and CDR2 as SNEGSKA (reference sequence). Trimming took 0 bases from V and 11 from J, leaving 13 bases between them. The CDR3: CSAREALNEQYF. The CDR3, as DNA: TGCAGTGCTAGAGAGGCTCTCAATGAGCAGTACTTC.

CDR3 sequence (DNA): TGCGCCAGCAGCATGCGGACCGCCAGCTCCTACAATGAGCAGTTCTTC. This codes for CASSMRTASSYNEQFF. The chain joins TRBV5-1 to TRBJ2-1; the D is unclear. The CDR3 covers 16 residues. CDR1 is SGHRS, CDR2 YFSETQ, per germline. V shed 4 bases and J shed 0 bases, with 14 bases lying between them.